The clone carrying this T cell receptor (beta chain) came up a few times. Its antigen is currently unknown. Using immunoSEQ multiplex PCR, the repertoire was profiled, and TCRdb retains in-frame clones only, with some absent. Among under 80,000 clones listed, around 80% were seen once. The data stem from a study of OX40 agonist ivuxolimab in advanced cancers. Turning to the study itself: Partial responses occurred in three patients (one hepatocellular carcinoma, two cutaneous melanoma).

Findings and caveats of the study: Several nonresponders also turned out to have low normalized T-cell clonal expansion. CD4+ and CD8+ blood T cells expanded clonally by week 6 at 0.1 to 3.0 mg/kg.

This CDR3 has 11 amino acids. CDR1 MNHNS and CDR2 SASEGT come from the germline V gene. V shed 7 bases and J shed 6 bases, with 8 bases lying between them. The input for sequencing was CD4+ or CD8+ T cells sorted from blood, taken in a trial of the OX40 agonist ivuxolimab. The TCR comes from an adult with an advanced solid tumor such as melanoma, head and neck, liver or kidney cancer. This rearrangement joins TRBV6-1 to TRBJ2-3; D is unclear. The CDR3 bases are TGTGCCAGCACGGTCCTTGATACGCAGTATTTT. Translated, it gives CASTVLDTQYF.